These 25 T cell receptor beta chains originate from one sample sequenced in a study of OX40 agonist ivuxolimab in advanced cancers. Some clones are missing from TCRdb's copy, which holds only in-frame ones; the method was immunoSEQ multiplex PCR. The sample has about 61,000 clones, more than 70% seen once. Specimen: CD4+ or CD8+ T cells sorted from blood, collected in a trial of the OX40 agonist ivuxolimab. All receptors come from an adult with an advanced solid tumor such as melanoma, head and neck, liver or kidney cancer.

The chain employs TRBV28 and TRBJ2-1, with TRBD1 matching 9 bases. V gave up 5 bases and J gave up 4 bases; unmatched junction bases: 6. The CDR3 length is 15 residues. Per germline, CDR1 MDHEN and CDR2 SYDVKM. The CDR3 sequence: CASSGDRVRYNEQFF. DNA for the CDR3: TGTGCCAGCAGTGGGGACAGGGTCCGATACAATGAGCAGTTCTTC.

This chain joins TRBV4-1 and TRBJ2-5, with TRBD2 as a possible D gene (6 bases). Between the trimmed V and J ends, which lost 1 base and 7 bases, there was a span of 25 bases. The CDR3 extends over 18 amino acids. Germline V lookup: CDR1 MGHRA, CDR2 YSYEKL. CDR3 amino acids: CASSQGLLGFRSGRTQYF. Written as DNA, the CDR3 is TGCGCCAGCAGCCAAGGTCTGCTAGGTTTCAGAAGCGGGCGGACCCAGTACTTC.

The chain carries TRBV7-6 and TRBJ2-3; unclear D gene. Trimming left V 5 bases short and J 3 bases short, with 21 bases between. The CDR3 runs to 17 residues. The germline V gene has CDR1 SGHVS and CDR2 FNYEAQ. CDR3 DNA: TGTGCCAGCAGCCCCTACGGGCAGCGTCTGCAGACAGATACGCAGTATTTT. Its protein product is CASSPYGQRLQTDTQYF. The full variable domain, its missing parts supplied by reference TRBV7-6 and TRBJ2-3, is GAGVSQSPRYKVTKRGQDVALRCDPISGHVSLYWYRQALGQGPEFLTYFNYEAQQDKSGLPNDRFSAERPEGSISTLTIQRTEQRDSAMYRCASSPYGQRLQTDTQYFGPGTRLTVL.

The V gene is TRBV7-2, the J gene TRBJ2-3; D remains unclear. The CDR3 loop spans 14 amino acids. V lost 2 bases and J 2 bases, leaving 8 bases between the germline ends. Germline-derived CDR1 and CDR2 are SGHTA and FQGNSA. CDR3 sequence: CASSLLRNTDTQYF. In DNA form, the CDR3 reads TGTGCCAGCAGCTTACTCAGGAACACAGATACGCAGTATTTT.

J is TRBJ2-3 and V is TRBV11-2; 10 positions match TRBD1. This CDR3 contains 15 residues. Trimming took 4 bases from V and 4 from J; bases not matched to a gene: 5. Germline lookup yields CDR1 SGHAT and CDR2 FQNNGV. CDR3 sequence: CASSWDRGGADTQYF. The CDR3 region has the DNA TGTGCCAGCAGCTGGGACAGGGGTGGGGCAGATACGCAGTATTTT.

This chain joins TRBV11-3 and TRBJ2-7; perhaps TRBD1 as D (6 bases). Germline V gives CDR1 SGHNT, CDR2 YENEEA. Trimming cost V 0 bases and J 7 bases, with 10 bases left between them. CDR3 size: 13 residues. DNA of the CDR3: TGTGCCAGCAGCTTAGAAACAGGGTTGGAGCAGTACTTC. Its translation is CASSLETGLEQYF.

The genes are TRBV7-9 and TRBJ2-3; the D call may be TRBD1 or TRBD2 (6 bases each). The CDR3 loop spans 14 amino acids. V dropped 7 bases and J dropped 5 bases, with 16 bases sitting between them. In germline, CDR1 is SEHNR, CDR2 FQNEAQ (reference sequence). CDR3 protein: CASNRGGSVDTQYF. CDR3 sequence (DNA): TGTGCCAGCAATAGAGGGGGGAGTGTAGATACGCAGTATTTT.

The rearrangement links TRBV6-5 to TRBJ2-3, with D unresolved. The germline CDR1 and CDR2 sequences are MNHEY and SVGAGI. The CDR3 length is 15 residues. The germline V and J ends were trimmed by 7 bases and 5 bases, with 19 bases remaining between them. The CDR3 loop reads CASTTFSRNKDTQYF. In DNA form, the CDR3 reads TGTGCCAGCACCACCTTCAGTAGAAACAAAGATACGCAGTATTTT.

This CDR3 is CASSTGYNSPLHF. CDR3 in DNA: TGCGCCAGCAGCACAGGTTATAATTCACCCCTCCACTTT. The chain is built from TRBV5-1 and TRBJ1-6; tentatively, D is TRBD1 (5 bases). V was cut by 4 bases and J by 4 bases, with 6 bases left in between. The length of the CDR3 is 13 residues. The germline V gene encodes CDR1 SGHRS and CDR2 YFSETQ. Supplemented by reference TRBV5-1 and TRBJ1-6, the full variable domain reads KAGVTQTPRYLIKTRGQQVTLSCSPISGHRSVSWYQQTPGQGLQFLFEYFSETQRNKGNFPGRFSGRQFSNSRSEMNVSTLELGDSALYLCASSTGYNSPLHFGNGTRLTVT.

The chain recombines TRBV2 with TRBJ2-3; the D gene is possibly TRBD1 (5 bases). Trimming stripped 1 base from V and 5 bases from J, with 16 bases between. Germline assignment: CDR1 SNHLY and CDR2 FYNNEI. This CDR3 spans 16 amino acids. The CDR3 loop is CASSEGQSRAVDTQYF. In DNA form, the CDR3 reads TGTGCCAGCAGTGAAGGGCAGAGCAGGGCTGTAGATACGCAGTATTTT.

The chain employs TRBV27 and TRBJ1-4; tentatively, D is TRBD1 (5 bases). The V and J ends lost 1 base and 7 bases respectively, with 13 bases between them. The CDR3 has 15 amino acids. CDR1 is MNHEY and CDR2 is SMNVEV in the germline V gene (reference sequence). Written as DNA, the CDR3 is TGTGCCAGCAGTTTATTACCCAGGGAGGGTGAAAAACTGTTTTTT. Residues: CASSLLPREGEKLFF.

This clone has only a few counts. The chain joins TRBV5-4 to TRBJ1-3, with unresolved D. Germline CDR1 is SGHNT and CDR2 is YYREEE (reference sequence). Trimming shortened V by 4 bases and J by 1 base, and 9 bases separated the two germline ends. This CDR3 contains 14 residues. The CDR3 is CASSQADSGNTIYF. The CDR3 DNA reads as TGTGCCAGCAGCCAAGCGGATTCTGGAAACACCATATATTTT.

The chain is built from TRBV30 and TRBJ2-7, with D possibly being TRBD2 (6 bases). Trimming took 4 bases from V and 7 from J, leaving 17 bases between them. The CDR3 runs 13 residues. The germline V gene encodes CDR1 GTSNPN and CDR2 SVGIG (reference sequence). The CDR3 DNA is TGTGCCTGGAAGGGTGGGTTCGCGGGGGAGCAGTACTTC. It codes for CAWKGGFAGEQYF.

This clone was picked up one time. The chain couples TRBV6-1 to TRBJ2-7; a weak D match, TRBD1 (6 bases). V was trimmed by 11 bases and J by 0 bases, leaving 11 bases between them. This CDR3 has 12 residues. Germline V gives CDR1 MNHNS, CDR2 SASEGT. CDR3 DNA sequence: TGTGCCGGAGGACAGAACTCCTACGAGCAGTACTTC. This gives the protein CAGGQNSYEQYF.

In DNA form, the CDR3 reads TGTGCCAGCATCCGACAGGGCGCCCCTGGAAACACCATATATTTT. Its protein product is CASIRQGAPGNTIYF. The genes are TRBV6-1 and TRBJ1-3; 7 bases map to TRBD1. Germline CDR1 reads MNHNS; CDR2 reads SASEGT. The CDR3 consists of 15 residues. With V trimmed by 7 bases and J by 2 bases, 8 bases remained unmatched.

The gene calls are TRBV6-5 and TRBJ2-1; 10 bases fit TRBD2. Germline V CDR1 and CDR2: MNHEY, SVGAGI. The CDR3 has 15 amino acids. Germline trimming cut 4 bases from V and 7 bases from J; bases unmatched to any gene: 7. This chain's CDR3 is CASSSLAGGENEQFF. In DNA form, the CDR3 reads TGTGCCAGCAGTTCTTTAGCGGGAGGCGAGAATGAGCAGTTCTTC.

The chain combines TRBV18 with TRBJ2-5; possibly TRBD1 for D (6 bases). This CDR3 spans 15 amino acids. V was clipped by 4 bases and J by 1 base, with 13 bases between them. Germline V gives CDR1 KGHSH, CDR2 LQKENI. The CDR3 region is CASSLLRDIQETQYF. The DNA for the CDR3 is TGTGCCAGCTCACTCCTGAGGGACATCCAAGAGACCCAGTACTTC.

This clone was counted once. This sequence joins TRBV27 and TRBJ2-5; 7 positions match TRBD1. The V segment lost 2 bases and the J segment 2 bases; nucleotides outside the gene matches: 14. The CDR3 extends over 18 amino acids. Germline V CDR1 and CDR2: MNHEY, SMNVEV (reference sequence). CDR3 loop: CASSLPHEPGRGQETQYF. In DNA form, the CDR3 reads TGTGCCAGCAGTTTACCTCACGAGCCGGGCAGGGGGCAAGAGACCCAGTACTTC.

V gene TRBV2 combines with J gene TRBJ2-6; D is unresolved. CDR1 and CDR2 from the germline V gene are SNHLY and FYNNEI. CDR3 size: 14 residues. The ends were cut back, 4 bases at V and 0 bases at J, with 4 bases in the middle. The CDR3 region is CASSGSSGANVLTF. The DNA for the CDR3 is TGTGCCAGCAGTGGAAGCTCTGGGGCCAACGTCCTGACTTTC.

This clone was picked up a small number of times. CDR3 bases: TGCGCCAGCAGAGGGGACCGCGTCTCTGGAAACACCATATATTTT. Its protein product is CASRGDRVSGNTIYF. The chain is built from TRBV10-1 and TRBJ1-3, with D maybe TRBD1 (5 bases). V lost 6 bases and J lost 0, with 12 bases in between. The CDR3 runs 15 residues. The germline V gene has CDR1 WNHNN and CDR2 SYGVQD (reference sequence).

This clone was seen only a few times. The chain carries TRBV5-1 and TRBJ2-5, with D uncertain. The CDR3 contains 11 residues. The germline V and J ends were trimmed by 4 bases and 3 bases, with 4 bases remaining between them. The germline V gene has CDR1 SGHRS and CDR2 YFSETQ. The CDR3 region is CASSLKETQYF. The DNA of the CDR3 is TGCGCCAGCAGCCTCAAAGAGACCCAGTACTTC.

This clone was observed a handful of times. The J gene is TRBJ2-5, the V gene TRBV7-3; 8 bases map to TRBD2. The J segment lost 5 bases and the V segment lost 5 bases, leaving 4 bases of the junction unmatched. The germline gives CDR1 SGHTA, CDR2 FQGTGA. CDR3 length equals 13 residues. CDR3 protein: CASSDGRGETQYF. In DNA, the CDR3 is TGTGCCAGCAGCGACGGGAGGGGCGAGACCCAGTACTTC.

Notes on this clone: At one end, the junction sequence differs from germline, possibly due to a read error. The gene calls are TRBV5-5 and TRBJ2-7; the D gene is possibly TRBD1 (5 bases). Germline loops: CDR1 SGHKS, CDR2 YYEKEE (reference sequence). The CDR3 runs to 13 residues. The DNA for the CDR3 is TGTGCCAGCAGCTTGGACCCACAACAGGCCGGTAACTTC. This translates into CASSLDPQQAGNF.

This clone appeared a few times. The V and J genes are TRBV10-3 and TRBJ1-1; no clear D gene. There are 13 residues in the CDR3. Germline CDR1 and CDR2: ENHRY and SYGVKD. Deletions cut 2 bases from V and 1 base from J, with 5 bases between. The CDR3 region has the DNA TGTGCCATCAGTGAGAGTCGGAACACTGAAGCTTTCTTT. Translating it yields CAISESRNTEAFF.

This chain uses TRBV10-2 with TRBJ2-7, with a tentative D call TRBD1 (5 bases). The CDR3 runs to 14 residues. The V end was cut by 10 bases, the J end by 3 bases, with 19 bases between. Germline CDR1 is WSHSY and CDR2 is SAAADI. The CDR3: CATQPRQNLYEQYF. The CDR3, as DNA: TGCGCCACCCAGCCTCGACAGAACCTCTACGAGCAGTACTTC.